This TCR beta chain was sequenced for a study of blood T cells in healthy people across ages. General observations from the study: With age, beta diversity per million T cells declined roughly linearly, significantly by 40.

Trimming removed 0 bases from V and 8 bases from J, with 14 bases in between. CDR3 size: 15 residues. The draw of peripheral blood yielded approximately 10 milliliters from each donor. Together with a sample-barcoded 5' primer, a J-beta primer mix was included in a second PCR lasting roughly 6 to 12 cycles. One entry per CDR3 protein results from TCRdb running MiXCR on the 5' RACE reads. Among about 1.7 million distinct CDR3 sequences listed, 28% were seen once. Comment on this clonotype: Antigen specificity is unknown.

The TCR sequence derives from a woman in her thirties in good health. The rearrangement uses TRBV5-3 and TRBJ1-4; no clear D gene. TRBV5-3 belongs to the ORF category, with a function that is uncertain. Sequenced material: blood. CDR3 sequence (DNA): TGTGCCAGAAGCTTGGAAACATTGTTCGGGGAAAAACTGTTTTTT. Translated: CARSLETLFGEKLFF.